This T cell receptor (beta chain) emerged from a study of PD-L1 blockade in urothelial cancer. On the study more broadly: Men with urothelial cancer arising in the bladder made up about nine tenths of the roughly 29 patients. As for prior chemotherapy regimens, patients had received 0 to 3. Timepoints chosen for blood analysis were 3 weeks (second dose) and 6 weeks after treatment start.

Germline V lookup: CDR1 SGDLS, CDR2 YYNGEE. The CDR3 is made up of 15 amino acids. V lost 3 bases and J 1 base, leaving 13 bases between the germline ends. Generated by immunoSEQ multiplex PCR, the TCRdb table keeps only in-frame clones and is missing some. The repertoire has 85,000 to 90,000 clones, 85% to 95% of them found once; the top ten carry roughly a tenth. This receptor was obtained from a man aged 55 to 70 with urothelial cancer. Sequencing was performed on PBMCs, taken around atezolizumab (anti-PD-L1) treatment. V usage is TRBV9 and J usage is TRBJ1-2, with D possibly TRBD1 on 6 matching bases. The CDR3, as DNA: TGTGCCAGCAGCGAAGGACAGCCAAGTAACTATGGCTACACCTTC. Translation: CASSEGQPSNYGYTF.